This T cell receptor (beta chain) comes out of a study of blood T cell repertoires in COVID-19. This CDR3 comprises 16 residues. V lost 4 bases and J 3 bases, leaving 16 bases between the germline ends. The germline V gene encodes CDR1 MNHNS and CDR2 SASEGT. Cohorts were based on clinical histories the participants reported. Recovered status applied to Cohort 3 donors who had two consecutive negative PCRs. It also applied to those with clearance or with symptom resolution. How the authors handled the data: Reference gene primer amplification yielded estimated nucleated cell counts. The protocol was immunoSEQ multiplex PCR, while the TCRdb copy is restricted to in-frame clones and leaves out a portion. V and J calls and clone size are as listed in that table; D and trimming were resolved from the DNA. This table holds fewer than 200,000 clones, under 85% found once.

Sequencing was carried out using PBMCs or T cells enriched from blood (not recorded which). This TCR was recovered from a man between 50 and 59 years old who had recovered from COVID-19. The chain couples TRBV6-1 to TRBJ1-5; TRBD1 might be the D (5 bases). The CDR3 sequence: CASSVVGAGNNQPQHF. The CDR3 DNA sequence: TGTGCCAGCAGTGTCGTTGGTGCAGGGAACAATCAGCCCCAGCATTTT.